The 14 T cell receptor beta chains given below trace back to one sample, sequenced in a study of T cell repertoires in cytomegalovirus infection. TCRdb re-called the reads through MiXCR, storing one row per CDR3 protein. This sample has 250,000 or so distinct CDR3 sequences, with approximately 15% found just once. Sequenced: CD8+ T cells from PBMCs. All receptors come from a human donor in good health (CMV status not recorded). Some clones in this sample may be carry-over from other donors' samples.

This clonotype came up many times. The CDR3 region has the DNA TGCGCCAGCAGCCAAGAAAAATCCTACAATGAGCAGTTCTTC. Translating gives CASSQEKSYNEQFF. This chain connects TRBV4-1 to TRBJ2-1; D uncertain. This CDR3 is 14 amino acids long. Between the trimmed V and J ends, which lost 0 bases and 1 base, there was a span of 4 bases. CDR1 is MGHRA, CDR2 YSYEKL, per germline.

The chain joins TRBV7-9 to TRBJ1-2, with 8 positions matching TRBD1. CDR1 is SEHNR and CDR2 is FQNEAQ in the germline V gene (reference sequence). V was pared by 5 bases and J by 1 base, with 12 bases of the junction left unmatched. The CDR3 totals 17 residues. The chain's CDR3 is CASSTGDRTAHNYGYTF. DNA of the CDR3: TGTGCCAGCAGCACGGGGGACAGGACCGCTCATAACTATGGCTACACCTTC.

The gene calls are TRBV5-1 and TRBJ2-7; 13 positions agree with TRBD2. The CDR3 consists of 17 residues. Germline V gene sequence: CDR1 SGHRS, CDR2 YFSETQ. J lost 0 bases, V lost 4 bases, and 7 bases had no gene match. The CDR3 is CASSIYRLAGGSYEQYF. CDR3 coding DNA: TGCGCCAGCAGCATATATAGACTAGCGGGGGGCTCCTACGAGCAGTACTTC. The full variable domain, in which reference TRBV5-1 and TRBJ2-7 provide the parts outside the CDR3, is KAGVTQTPRYLIKTRGQQVTLSCSPISGHRSVSWYQQTPGQGLQFLFEYFSETQRNKGNFPGRFSGRQFSNSRSEMNVSTLELGDSALYLCASSIYRLAGGSYEQYFGPGTRLTVT.

The V and J genes are TRBV11-2 and TRBJ2-7; D may be TRBD1 (6 bases). V was shortened by 0 bases and J by 2 bases, with 11 bases between the two germline ends. Germline CDR1 reads SGHAT; CDR2 reads FQNNGV. This CDR3 has 15 residues. This chain's CDR3 is CASSLDPAGAYEQYF. CDR3 coding DNA: TGTGCCAGCAGCTTAGATCCAGCAGGGGCCTACGAGCAGTACTTC.

This clonotype has only a few counts. CDR3 bases: TGTGCCAGCAGCTTAACGCGGGGGGAATCCTACGAGCAGTACTTC. This codes for CASSLTRGESYEQYF. The gene calls are TRBV11-2 and TRBJ2-7; the match to TRBD2 covers 8 bases. This CDR3 has 15 residues. J was trimmed by 1 base and V by 2 bases; bases with no gene match: 4. The germline V gene has CDR1 SGHAT and CDR2 FQNNGV. The complete variable domain, with remaining parts taken from reference TRBV11-2 and TRBJ2-7, reads EAGVAQSPRYKIIEKRQSVAFWCNPISGHATLYWYQQILGQGPKLLIQFQNNGVVDDSQLPKDRFSAERLKGVDSTLKIQPAKLEDSAVYLCASSLTRGESYEQYFGPGTRLTVT.

The chain links TRBV7-9 to TRBJ2-6; no reliable D call. The ends were cut back, 2 bases at V and 2 bases at J, with 10 bases in the middle. The CDR3 spans 16 residues. Germline V gene lookup returns CDR1 SEHNR and CDR2 FQNEAQ (reference sequence). CDR3 sequence: CASSLLEGTGANVLTF. The CDR3 DNA reads as TGTGCCAGCAGCTTACTCGAAGGGACTGGGGCCAACGTCCTGACTTTC.

This clonotype was found a few times. The V and J genes are TRBV5-1 and TRBJ1-4, with D possibly matching TRBD1 (6 bases). Trimming took off 7 bases at V and 5 bases at J, with 21 bases between the two ends. The CDR3 length is 16 residues. Germline CDR1 and CDR2: SGHRS and YFSETQ. The CDR3 DNA is TGCGCCAGCGCCCATCCAGATGGACAGATGAATGAAAAACTGTTTTTT. It specifies CASAHPDGQMNEKLFF.

The rearrangement uses TRBV27 and TRBJ1-1; D remains ambiguous. CDR1 is MNHEY, CDR2 SMNVEV, per germline (reference sequence). V gave up 6 bases and J gave up 8 bases, with 19 bases separating them. The CDR3 covers 14 residues. Written as DNA, the CDR3 is TGTGCCAGCAGCCTCGGCGGGGTTAGGTTGGAAGCTTTCTTT. Translated, it gives CASSLGGVRLEAFF.

This clonotype was counted a few times. The chain links TRBV5-6 to TRBJ1-1, with D unresolved. The germline gives CDR1 SGHDT, CDR2 YYEEEE. The V and J ends lost 1 base and 4 bases respectively, with 2 bases between them. The CDR3 runs 11 residues. The CDR3 here is CASSLFTEAFF. CDR3 DNA sequence: TGTGCCAGCAGCTTGTTCACTGAAGCTTTCTTT.

V is TRBV29-1 and J is TRBJ2-7, with D perhaps matching TRBD2 (5 bases). V dropped 5 bases and J dropped 6 bases, with 8 bases sitting between them. The V gene's germline CDR1 is SQVTM and CDR2 ANQGSEA. The CDR3 extends over 10 amino acids. The CDR3 reads CSVRRIEQYF. The CDR3 DNA reads TGCAGCGTTAGGAGGATCGAGCAGTACTTC.

This clonotype has a count of ten or more. The chain recombines TRBV7-8 with TRBJ1-4; D gene uncertain. The CDR3 sequence is 14 residues long. Between the trimmed V and J ends, which lost 7 bases and 5 bases, there was a span of 14 bases. The germline V gene encodes CDR1 SGHVS and CDR2 FQNEAQ. The CDR3 bases are TGTGCCAGCACCCCTGCCCAGTCGAATGAAAAACTGTTTTTT. It translates to CASTPAQSNEKLFF.

This clonotype was seen ten or more times. J is TRBJ2-5 and V is TRBV7-6, with TRBD2 matching 9 bases. The CDR3 loop spans 18 amino acids. Germline loops: CDR1 SGHVS, CDR2 FNYEAQ. J lost 1 base, V lost 0 bases, and 9 bases had no gene match. The CDR3: CASSLAPLGGGAQETQYF. For the CDR3, the DNA is TGTGCCAGCAGCTTAGCCCCTTTGGGCGGGGGGGCCCAAGAGACCCAGTACTTC.

V and J are TRBV7-9 and TRBJ1-3; D remains unclear. CDR1 is SEHNR and CDR2 is FQNEAQ in the germline V gene (reference sequence). The CDR3 contains 17 residues. Trimming stripped 4 bases from V and 0 bases from J, with 16 bases between. The CDR3 loop reads CASSSRPGPASGNTIYF. Here the CDR3 DNA reads TGTGCCAGCAGCTCCCGACCAGGTCCGGCCTCTGGAAACACCATATATTTT.

This clonotype is categorized as medium-sized. The chain employs TRBV29-1 and TRBJ1-5; D is unresolved. The germline V gene has CDR1 SQVTM and CDR2 ANQGSEA. V was clipped by 4 bases and J by 2 bases, with 12 bases between them. The CDR3 totals 14 residues. The CDR3 DNA reads as TGCAGCGTTGGGACTGGGAATGGCAATCAGCCCCAGCATTTT. This gives the protein CSVGTGNGNQPQHF.